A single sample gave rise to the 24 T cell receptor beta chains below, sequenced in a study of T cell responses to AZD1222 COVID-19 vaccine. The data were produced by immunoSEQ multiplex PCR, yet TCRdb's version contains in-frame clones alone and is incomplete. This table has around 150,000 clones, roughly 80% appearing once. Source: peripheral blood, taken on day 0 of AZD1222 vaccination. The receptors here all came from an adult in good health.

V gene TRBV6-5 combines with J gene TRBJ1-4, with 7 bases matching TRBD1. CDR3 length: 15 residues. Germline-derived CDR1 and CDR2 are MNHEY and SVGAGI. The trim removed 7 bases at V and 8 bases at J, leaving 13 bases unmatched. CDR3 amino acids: CASTLRQGAVEKLFF. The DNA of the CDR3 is TGTGCCAGCACCCTAAGACAGGGTGCTGTAGAAAAACTGTTTTTT.

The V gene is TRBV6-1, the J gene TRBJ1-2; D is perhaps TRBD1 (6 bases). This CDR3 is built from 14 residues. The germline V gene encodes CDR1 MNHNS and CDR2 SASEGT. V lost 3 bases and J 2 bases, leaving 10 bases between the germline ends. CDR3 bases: TGTGCCAGCAGTGACGGACAGAGAAACTATGGCTACACCTTC. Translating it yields CASSDGQRNYGYTF.

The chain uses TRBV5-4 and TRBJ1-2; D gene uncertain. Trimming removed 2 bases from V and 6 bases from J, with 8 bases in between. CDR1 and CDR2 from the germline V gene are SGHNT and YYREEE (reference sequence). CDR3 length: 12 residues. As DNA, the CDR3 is TGTGCCAGCAGCTTAGATCCGGATGGCTACACCTTC. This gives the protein CASSLDPDGYTF.

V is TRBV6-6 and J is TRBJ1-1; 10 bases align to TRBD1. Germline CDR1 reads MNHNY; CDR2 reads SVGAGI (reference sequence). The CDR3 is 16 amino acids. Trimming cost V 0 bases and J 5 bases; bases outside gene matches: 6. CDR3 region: CASSYSTGGGGTEAFF. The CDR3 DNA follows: TGTGCCAGCAGTTACTCGACAGGGGGCGGAGGGACTGAAGCTTTCTTT.

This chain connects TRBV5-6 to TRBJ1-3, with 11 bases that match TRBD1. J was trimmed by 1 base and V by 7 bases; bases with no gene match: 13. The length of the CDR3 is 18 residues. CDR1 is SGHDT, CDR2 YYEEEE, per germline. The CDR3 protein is CASHSGWGQGVSGNTIYF. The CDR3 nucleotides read TGTGCCAGCCATTCCGGTTGGGGACAGGGGGTTTCTGGAAACACCATATATTTT.

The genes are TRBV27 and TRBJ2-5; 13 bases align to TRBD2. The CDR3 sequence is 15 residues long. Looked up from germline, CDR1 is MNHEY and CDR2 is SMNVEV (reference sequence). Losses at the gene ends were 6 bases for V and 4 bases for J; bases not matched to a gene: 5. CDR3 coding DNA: TGTGCCAGCAGCTTGACTAGCGGGGGGTTAGAGACCCAGTACTTC. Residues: CASSLTSGGLETQYF.

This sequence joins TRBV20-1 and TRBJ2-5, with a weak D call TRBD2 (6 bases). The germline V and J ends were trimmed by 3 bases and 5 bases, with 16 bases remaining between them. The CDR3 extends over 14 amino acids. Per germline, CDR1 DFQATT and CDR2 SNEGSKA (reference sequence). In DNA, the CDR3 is TGCAGTGCTAGTTTCGTGGGACTCATGGAGACCCAGTACTTC. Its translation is CSASFVGLMETQYF.

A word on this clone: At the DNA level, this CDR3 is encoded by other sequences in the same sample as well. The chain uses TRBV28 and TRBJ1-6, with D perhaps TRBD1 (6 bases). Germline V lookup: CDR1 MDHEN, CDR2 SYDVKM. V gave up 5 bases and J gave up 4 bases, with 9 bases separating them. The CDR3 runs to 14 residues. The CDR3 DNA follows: TGTGCCAGCAGTCTACAGGGTTATAATTCACCCCTCCACTTT. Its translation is CASSLQGYNSPLHF.

CDR3 amino acids: CASRKQGAGELFF. CDR3 DNA sequence: TGTGCCAGCAGGAAACAGGGGGCCGGGGAGCTGTTTTTT. The chain couples TRBV6-6 to TRBJ2-2; 8 nucleotides line up with TRBD1. This CDR3 has 13 residues. Unmatched junction bases numbered 3, after V lost 6 bases and J lost 6 bases. Germline-derived CDR1 and CDR2 are MNHNY and SVGAGI (reference sequence).

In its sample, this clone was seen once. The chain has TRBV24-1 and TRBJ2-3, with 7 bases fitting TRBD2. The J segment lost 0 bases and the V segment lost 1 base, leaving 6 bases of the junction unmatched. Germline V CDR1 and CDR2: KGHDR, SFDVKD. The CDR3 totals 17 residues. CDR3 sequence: CATSDFGLGKSTDTQYF. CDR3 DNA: TGTGCCACCAGTGATTTCGGACTAGGGAAAAGCACAGATACGCAGTATTTT.

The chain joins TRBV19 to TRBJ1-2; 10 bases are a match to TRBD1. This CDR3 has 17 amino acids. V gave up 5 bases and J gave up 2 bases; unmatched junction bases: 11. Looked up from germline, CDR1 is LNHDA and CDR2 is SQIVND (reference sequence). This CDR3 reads CASSARDRGEANYGYTF. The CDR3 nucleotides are TGTGCCAGTAGTGCCCGGGACAGGGGAGAGGCGAACTATGGCTACACCTTC.

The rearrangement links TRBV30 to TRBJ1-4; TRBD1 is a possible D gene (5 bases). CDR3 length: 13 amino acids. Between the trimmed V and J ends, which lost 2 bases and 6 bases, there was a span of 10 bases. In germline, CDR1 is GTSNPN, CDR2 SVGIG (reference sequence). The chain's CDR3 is CAWSFIGDEKLFF. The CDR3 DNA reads TGTGCCTGGAGTTTCATAGGGGATGAAAAACTGTTTTTT.

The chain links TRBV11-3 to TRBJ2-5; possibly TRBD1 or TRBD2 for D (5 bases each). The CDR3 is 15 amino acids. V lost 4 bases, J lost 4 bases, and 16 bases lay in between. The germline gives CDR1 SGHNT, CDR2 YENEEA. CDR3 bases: TGTGCCAGCAGCTCCCCTCGGGACCCAGGAGAGACCCAGTACTTC. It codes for CASSSPRDPGETQYF.

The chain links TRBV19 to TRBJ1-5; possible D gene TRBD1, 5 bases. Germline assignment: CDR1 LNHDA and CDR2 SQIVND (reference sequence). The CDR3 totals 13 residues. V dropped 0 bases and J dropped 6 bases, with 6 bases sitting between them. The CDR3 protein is CASSIEGGQPQHF. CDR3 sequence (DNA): TGTGCCAGTAGTATAGAGGGGGGTCAGCCCCAGCATTTT.

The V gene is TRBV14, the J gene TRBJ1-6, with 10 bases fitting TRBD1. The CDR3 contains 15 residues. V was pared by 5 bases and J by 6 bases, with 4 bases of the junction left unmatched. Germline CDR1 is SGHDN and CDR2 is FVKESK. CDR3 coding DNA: TGTGCCAGCAGCAGGGGACAGGGGCCTAATTCACCCCTCCACTTT. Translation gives CASSRGQGPNSPLHF.

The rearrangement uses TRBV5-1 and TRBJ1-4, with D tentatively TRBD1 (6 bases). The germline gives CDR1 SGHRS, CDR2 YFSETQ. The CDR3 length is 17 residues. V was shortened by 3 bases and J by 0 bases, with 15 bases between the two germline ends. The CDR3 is CASSSMGALATNEKLFF. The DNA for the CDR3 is TGCGCCAGCAGCTCGATGGGGGCCCTTGCAACTAATGAAAAACTGTTTTTT.

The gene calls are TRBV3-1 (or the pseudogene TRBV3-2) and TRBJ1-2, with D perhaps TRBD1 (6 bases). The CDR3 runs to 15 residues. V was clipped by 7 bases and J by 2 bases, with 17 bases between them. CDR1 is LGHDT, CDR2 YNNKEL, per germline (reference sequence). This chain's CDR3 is CASTLSGAGNYGYTF. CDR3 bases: TGTGCCAGCACCCTTTCAGGGGCTGGGAACTATGGCTACACCTTC.

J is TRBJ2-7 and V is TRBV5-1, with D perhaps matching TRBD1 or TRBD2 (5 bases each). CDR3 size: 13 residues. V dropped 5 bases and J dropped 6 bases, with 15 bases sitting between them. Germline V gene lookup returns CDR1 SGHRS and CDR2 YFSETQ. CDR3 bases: TGCGCCAGCAGTATTGAGGGGTCTCGCGAGCAGTACTTC. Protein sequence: CASSIEGSREQYF.

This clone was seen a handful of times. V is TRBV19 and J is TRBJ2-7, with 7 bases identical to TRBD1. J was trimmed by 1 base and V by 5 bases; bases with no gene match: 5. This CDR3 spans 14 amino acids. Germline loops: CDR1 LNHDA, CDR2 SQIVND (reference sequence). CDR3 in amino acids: CASSVGTDSYEQYF. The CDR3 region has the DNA TGTGCCAGTAGTGTCGGGACAGATTCCTACGAGCAGTACTTC.

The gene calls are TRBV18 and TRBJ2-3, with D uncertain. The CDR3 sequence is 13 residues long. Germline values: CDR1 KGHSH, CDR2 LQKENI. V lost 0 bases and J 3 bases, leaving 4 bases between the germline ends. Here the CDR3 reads CASSPPQTDTQYF. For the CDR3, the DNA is TGTGCCAGCTCACCACCGCAAACAGATACGCAGTATTTT.

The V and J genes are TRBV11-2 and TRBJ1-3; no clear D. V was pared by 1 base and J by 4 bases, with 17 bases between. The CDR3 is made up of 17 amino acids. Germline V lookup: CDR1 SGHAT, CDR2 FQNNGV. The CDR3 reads CASSLVPTKAGGNTIYF. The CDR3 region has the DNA TGTGCCAGCAGCTTAGTCCCTACCAAGGCGGGCGGAAACACCATATATTTT. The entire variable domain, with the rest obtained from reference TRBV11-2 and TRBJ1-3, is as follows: EAGVAQSPRYKIIEKRQSVAFWCNPISGHATLYWYQQILGQGPKLLIQFQNNGVVDDSQLPKDRFSAERLKGVDSTLKIQPAKLEDSAVYLCASSLVPTKAGGNTIYFGEGSWLTVV.

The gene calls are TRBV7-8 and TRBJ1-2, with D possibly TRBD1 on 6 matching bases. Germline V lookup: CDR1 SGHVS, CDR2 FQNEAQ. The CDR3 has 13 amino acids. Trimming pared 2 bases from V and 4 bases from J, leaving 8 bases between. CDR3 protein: CASSLSDSYGYTF. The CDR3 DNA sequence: TGTGCCAGCAGCTTATCGGACAGCTATGGCTACACCTTC. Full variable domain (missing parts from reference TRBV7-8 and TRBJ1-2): GAGVSQSPRYKVAKRGQDVALRCDPISGHVSLFWYQQALGQGPEFLTYFQNEAQLDKSGLPSDRFFAERPEGSVSTLKIQRTQQEDSAVYLCASSLSDSYGYTFGSGTRLTVV.

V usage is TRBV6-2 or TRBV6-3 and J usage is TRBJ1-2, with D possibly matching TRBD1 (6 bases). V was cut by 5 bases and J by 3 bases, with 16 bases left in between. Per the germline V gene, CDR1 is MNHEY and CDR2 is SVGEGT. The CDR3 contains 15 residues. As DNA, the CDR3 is TGTGCCAGCAGTACCCCCGGGGGCTCCTACTATGGCTACACCTTC. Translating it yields CASSTPGGSYYGYTF.

CDR3 loop: CASSYEAGKTYEQYF. In nucleotides, the CDR3 is TGTGCCAGCAGTTACGAGGCAGGGAAAACCTACGAGCAGTACTTC. The rearrangement joins TRBV6-6 to TRBJ2-7; a weak D match, TRBD1 (5 bases). The CDR3 is 15 residues long. Germline-derived CDR1 and CDR2 are MNHNY and SVGAGI (reference sequence). V was shortened by 2 bases and J by 2 bases, with 13 bases between the two germline ends.